This T cell receptor (beta chain) originates from a study of blood T cells in healthy people across ages (dated by TCRdb to about 2015). Broadly, across the study: In model experiments, template switching captured about one uniquely barcoded TCR beta cDNA molecule for every two T cells. The study analyzed two additional independent replicas of 1 million unique cDNA reads from the same blood draw for two donors, one aged 18 to 29 and one aged 80 or older. Donors were grouped into four age groups: young (average 16 years), middle-aged (39), aged (62) and long-lived (about 82). To avoid experimental bias, donors of different ages were distributed randomly across sequencing lanes. To track age-related changes in TCR beta repertoire diversity, the study relied on deep sequencing normalized with unique cDNA molecular identifiers. What the work shows at the level of the full study, not this receptor alone: A strong correlation was found between observed TCR beta diversity and the percentage of naive T cells measured by flow cytometry. Estimates of total diversity from one million sequenced T cells were regarded as lower bounds and underestimates. Bulk unsorted PBMC profiling prevented conclusive comparison of naive and antigen-experienced compartments. As age increased, observed TCR beta diversity per million T cells dropped in a roughly linear way, and a significant reduction was already evident by age about 40. Compared with the aged group, the long-lived group had more naive CD4+ T cells, fewer expanded clones and increased TCR diversity, suggesting age selection. The CMV infection status of donors was not known, potentially confounding age-related changes in expanded clonotypes.

The donors were around 39 Caucasian individuals from Russia, aged roughly 6 to 90 years, who were systemically healthy. Each donor gave about 9.7 milliliters of peripheral blood, drawn into EDTA-treated Vacutainer tubes. Ficoll-Paque density-gradient centrifugation was used to isolate PBMCs, with at least 6.5 million per sample. Trizol reagent was used to extract total RNA from the PBMCs, yielding at least 6 micrograms per sample. For every donor, an aliquot of PBMCs went through flow cytometry to measure the percentages of naive CD45RAhigh/CD27high T cells. The library relied on 5' RACE. Instrument used: Illumina HiSeq 2500. A second about 7 to 11 cycle PCR used a sample-barcoded 5' primer and a J-beta primer mix. A unique molecular identifier was introduced onto each TCR beta cDNA molecule by a template-switch 5' adaptor carrying 12 random nucleotides. Each sample yielded at least 2.5 million CDR3-containing paired-end reads. The Mint cDNA synthesis kit, primed by a TRBC-specific oligonucleotide, was used to synthesize first-strand cDNA from all RNA. Following uracil-DNA glycosylase treatment, a first 18-cycle PCR with universal primers M1SS and BC2_uni_R was performed on all cDNA. For the original study's pipeline: Normalization of each sample was performed by random selection of 1 million high-quality reads, each carrying a distinct molecular identifier. Reads sharing molecular identifiers were discarded rather than binned into consensus sequences. MiTCR, with a Q25 quality threshold and the strictest error-elimination algorithm, was used for CDR3 identification, clonotype clustering and error correction. Lower-bound total TCR beta diversity was estimated with a nonparametric unseen species model using Euler transformation. In TCRdb, the public reads were trimmed at Q25 with fastp and aligned with MiXCR, with productive beta chains retained. Rows are unified per CDR3 protein, each entry keeping the most common DNA and genes. The V and J calls and clone size are TCRdb's, not the authors'. This sample lists hundreds of thousands of distinct CDR3 sequences; about 30% were detected once. Approximately 15% of the sample lies in the top ten.

The germline V gene gives CDR1 as SGHTA and CDR2 as FQGNSA. Germline trimming amounts to 8 bases on V and 10 bases on J, with 17 as the count of junction bases outside the gene matches. The CDR3 measures 15 amino acids from cysteine to phenylalanine. Just the 45-base CDR3 DNA is kept, in frame starting at base 1. Remarks on this clonotype: Its antigen is still unknown. No base quality information exists; no much larger clone differs at one position.

The clonotype comes from a woman at least 80 years old in good health. Donor details come from another sample of the same person, matched by shared clones. The chain employs TRBV7-2 and TRBJ2-1; 7 middle bases align to TRBD1. The sequenced material came from blood. The DNA reads as follows: TGTGCCAGCGGATACGACGGGACAGTTTTACGGGAGCAGTTCTTC. The resulting protein is CASGYDGTVLREQFF. Extended through the reference TRBV7-2 and TRBJ2-1 proteins, this CDR3 yields the full variable domain: GAGVSQSPSNKVTEKGKDVELRCDPISGHTALYWYRQSLGQGLEFLIYFQGNSAPDKSGLPSDRFSAERTGGSVSTLTIQRTQQEDSAVYLCASGYDGTVLREQFFGPGTRLTVL.